Here is one T cell receptor beta chain with its context. Its cognate antigen is unknown. Germline CDR1 and CDR2: SEHNR and FQNEAQ (reference sequence). This CDR3 spans 11 amino acids. V lost 5 bases, J lost 7 bases, and 5 bases lay in between. These data come from a study of T cells in Graves' hyperthyroidism and ophthalmopathy. Study-wide findings and caveats: Peripheral blood also featured most of the thyroid clonotypes expanded above 0.001. Model predictions of ophthalmopathy came a median around 6.5 months before onset.

The PBMCs were sourced from fresh peripheral blood (approximately 10 ml). Using RNA transcripts as the source, TCR beta CDR3 regions were amplified. First-round RT-PCR targeting the TCR CDR3 was performed with the HTBI primer set. TCRdb reprocessed the multiplex PCR reads with MiXCR, giving one entry per CDR3 protein. The sample yields hundreds of thousands of distinct CDR3 sequences, 20% to 25% seen once. The clonotype comes from a man younger than 45 with Graves' ophthalmopathy. The chain links TRBV7-9 to TRBJ1-4; D is ambiguous. Input material: blood. The CDR3 nucleotides are TGTGCCAGCAGCGGAATTGAAAAACTGTTTTTT. This codes for CASSGIEKLFF. Combining the CDR3 with reference TRBV7-9 and TRBJ1-4 gives the whole variable domain DTGVSQNPRHKITKRGQNVTFRCDPISEHNRLYWYRQTLGQGPEFLTYFQNEAQLEKSRLLSDRFSAERPKGSFSTLEIQRTEQGDSAMYLCASSGIEKLFFGSGTQLSVL.